This record looks at one T cell receptor beta chain sequence and its context. The sample originates from a study of early T cells in non-severe SARS-CoV-2 infection. MiXCR, applied by TCRdb to the 5' RACE reads, yields one record per CDR3 protein. Of more than 45,000 distinct CDR3 sequences in the sample, 10% to 15% were seen once. In germline, CDR1 is SQVTM, CDR2 ANQGSEA. The CDR3 is made up of 13 amino acids. The V and J ends lost 5 bases and 3 bases respectively, with 13 bases between them. The source is an adult who was a healthcare worker with PCR-confirmed SARS-CoV-2 infection or an uninfected control (not recorded which). The rearrangement joins TRBV29-1 to TRBJ2-5; TRBD1 might be the D (5 bases). Sequencing used whole blood. CDR3 region: CSVSVQGEETQYF. CDR3 nucleotide sequence: TGCAGCGTTTCTGTTCAGGGCGAAGAGACCCAGTACTTC.